A selection of T cell receptor beta chains follows, all from one sample in a study of blood T cell repertoires in COVID-19. The data were produced by immunoSEQ multiplex PCR, yet TCRdb's version contains in-frame clones alone and is incomplete. This sample has roughly 120,000 clones, with 88% found just once. The sequenced material came from peripheral blood. These receptor sequences come from a woman aged 50 to 60 with acute or convalescent COVID-19. CDR3s include the opening cysteine and the closing phenylalanine or tryptophan. A D gene is named only where the DNA matches it firmly. Clone sizes are given selectively: once, few, many, or a class where the clone is expanded.

CDR3	DNA	size	V	J	D
CASSSASGGFYGVTQYF	TGTGCCAGCAGTTCGGCTTCGGGGGGCTTTTATGGGGTGACCCAGTACTTC	-	TRBV27	TRBJ2-5	-
CASSRIRTAEKLFF	TGTGCCAGCAGTCGAATTCGGACAGCCGAAAAACTGTTTTTT	-	TRBV27	TRBJ1-4	-
CASSDTGSTDTQYF	TGCGCCAGCAGTGATACAGGTAGCACAGATACGCAGTATTTT	-	TRBV10-1	TRBJ2-3	-
CASSLRLQETQYF	TGTGCCAGCTCACTCAGGCTCCAAGAGACCCAGTACTTC	-	TRBV18	TRBJ2-5	-
CATSPSEGKSYGYTF	TGTGCCACCAGCCCGTCGGAGGGAAAGAGCTATGGCTACACCTTC	-	TRBV24-1	TRBJ1-2	-
CAWGRGSDTQYF	TGTGCCTGGGGGCGGGGGTCAGATACGCAGTATTTT	-	TRBV19	TRBJ2-3	-
CASSRNMYEGGRTEAFF	TGTGCCAGCAGTCGTAATATGTACGAGGGGGGGCGCACTGAAGCTTTCTTT	-	TRBV6-6	TRBJ1-1	-
CASSHYQGFNYGYTF	TGTGCCAGCAGCCATTATCAGGGATTCAACTATGGCTACACCTTC	-	TRBV14	TRBJ1-2	-
CASSSRTGSTEAFF	TGTGCCAGCAGCTCACGGACAGGGAGCACTGAAGCTTTCTTT	-	TRBV7-2	TRBJ1-1	TRBD1
CASLSTGSGEQYF	TGTGCCAGTCTATCTACAGGTTCTGGCGAGCAGTACTTC	once	TRBV6-5	TRBJ2-7	-
CASSTRYSSYNEQFF	TGTGCCAGCAGTACTCGCTACAGCTCCTACAATGAGCAGTTCTTC	-	TRBV27	TRBJ2-1	-
CAISTVNYGYTF	TGTGCCATTTCGACAGTGAACTATGGCTACACCTTC	-	TRBV28	TRBJ1-2	-
CASTLWEGSTDTQYF	TGTGCCAGCACCCTGTGGGAGGGGAGCACAGATACGCAGTATTTT	-	TRBV28	TRBJ2-3	TRBD2
CASERYRGQPQHF	TGTGCCAGTGAACGGTATCGCGGGCAGCCCCAGCATTTT	-	TRBV19	TRBJ1-5	-
CASSQVGTSRYEQYF	TGTGCCAGCAGCCAAGTAGGGACTAGCAGATACGAGCAGTACTTC	-	TRBV3-1/TRBV3-2	TRBJ2-7	TRBD2
CASSKGQGVGEKLFF	TGTGCCAGTAGTAAGGGACAGGGCGTGGGTGAAAAACTGTTTTTT	-	TRBV19	TRBJ1-4	TRBD1
CASSQGPQYQETQYF	TGCGCCAGCAGCCAAGGACCACAGTACCAAGAGACCCAGTACTTC	-	TRBV4-1	TRBJ2-5	-
CASSRTGGTHSLGFF	TGTGCCAGCAGCCGAACGGGCGGGACCCACTCTCTCGGGTTCTTT	-	TRBV3-1/TRBV3-2	TRBJ1-1	-
CASSQARLGAETQYF	TGTGCCAGCAGCCAAGCACGGTTGGGGGCTGAGACCCAGTACTTC	once	TRBV3-1/TRBV3-2	TRBJ2-5	-
CASSLAGSGANVLTF	TGTGCCAGCAGCTTAGCCGGCTCTGGGGCCAACGTCCTGACTTTC	-	TRBV7-9	TRBJ2-6	-
CASLASGSDEQFF	TGTGCCAGCCTTGCTAGCGGGAGCGATGAGCAGTTCTTC	-	TRBV11-2	TRBJ2-1	TRBD2
CASSNPRLYNEQFF	TGTGCCAGTAGTAATCCTAGGTTGTACAATGAGCAGTTCTTC	-	TRBV19	TRBJ2-1	-
CASTEHRGNTEAFF	TGTGCCAGCACCGAACACAGGGGAAACACTGAAGCTTTCTTT	-	TRBV2	TRBJ1-1	TRBD1
CATSRTGSNQPQHF	TGTGCCACCAGCAGGACAGGGAGCAATCAGCCCCAGCATTTT	-	TRBV15	TRBJ1-5	TRBD1
CASTNRGAETQYF	TGTGCCAGCACCAACAGGGGAGCCGAGACCCAGTACTTC	-	TRBV6-6	TRBJ2-5	TRBD1
CASSDAGGQIIDTQYF	TGTGCCAGCAGTGACGCGGGGGGACAGATAATCGATACGCAGTATTTT	-	TRBV2	TRBJ2-3	-
CASSLVGGAESTDTQYF	TGTGCCAGCAGCTTAGTCGGGGGGGCGGAGAGCACAGATACGCAGTATTTT	-	TRBV11-2	TRBJ2-3	TRBD2
CASRSGGGLHF	TGTGCCAGCAGGTCCGGGGGGGGCCTCCACTTT	-	TRBV12-3/TRBV12-4	TRBJ1-6	-
CASSMDRGHDYGYTF	TGTGCCAGTAGTATGGACAGGGGGCATGACTATGGCTACACCTTC	-	TRBV19	TRBJ1-2	TRBD1
CASSGTGALGETQYF	TGTGCCAGCAGTGGGACAGGGGCGCTGGGGGAGACCCAGTACTTC	-	TRBV2	TRBJ2-5	TRBD1
CASSYSGGEKLFF	TGTGCCAGCAGTTACTCGGGAGGGGAAAAACTGTTTTTT	-	TRBV6-5	TRBJ1-4	-
CASSLRDFNEQFF	TGTGCCAGCAGCCTCCGGGACTTCAATGAGCAGTTCTTC	-	TRBV2	TRBJ2-1	-
CASSLGRVYTDTQYF	TGCGCCAGCAGCTTGGGACGGGTTTACACAGATACGCAGTATTTT	-	TRBV5-1	TRBJ2-3	-
CASSLRTGGRGEKLFF	TGTGCCAGCAGCCTCCGGACAGGAGGCCGGGGTGAAAAACTGTTTTTT	few	TRBV3-1/TRBV3-2	TRBJ1-4	TRBD1
CASSRGRLERYGYTF	TGCGCCAGCAGCCGAGGGAGACTGGAGCGCTATGGCTACACCTTC	-	TRBV4-1	TRBJ1-2	-
CATRTIGAQHF	TGTGCCACCAGGACCATAGGGGCCCAGCATTTT	-	TRBV24-1	TRBJ1-5	-
CASSTGTGGSETQYF	TGTGCCAGCAGCACGGGGACAGGGGGCTCGGAGACCCAGTACTTC	-	TRBV21-1	TRBJ2-5	-
CASSPWTSGQDNEQFF	TGTGCCAGCAGCCCTTGGACTAGCGGGCAAGACAATGAGCAGTTCTTC	-	TRBV7-7	TRBJ2-1	TRBD2
CASSLRQGGEKLFF	TGCGCCAGCAGCCTAAGACAGGGAGGAGAAAAACTGTTTTTT	-	TRBV5-1	TRBJ1-4	TRBD1
CATSDGGQGGEKLFF	TGTGCCACCAGTGATGGGGGACAGGGGGGCGAAAAACTGTTTTTT	-	TRBV24-1	TRBJ1-4	TRBD1
CASSLGAGGGTGELFF	TGTGCCAGCAGCTTAGGAGCGGGAGGGGGCACCGGGGAGCTGTTTTTT	-	TRBV11-1	TRBJ2-2	TRBD2
CATGGQGGDGYTF	TGTGCCACCGGGGGACAGGGCGGCGATGGCTACACCTTC	-	TRBV24-1	TRBJ1-2	TRBD1
CASSDRQIREDNEQFF	TGTGCCAGCAGTGACCGACAGATCCGAGAGGACAATGAGCAGTTCTTC	-	TRBV2	TRBJ2-1	-
CASSFPARNNEQFF	TGTGCCAGCAGCTTCCCGGCGCGGAACAATGAGCAGTTCTTC	-	TRBV5-6	TRBJ2-1	-
CASSLVVQGTTNEKLFF	TGTGCCAGCAGCTTAGTCGTGCAGGGCACAACTAATGAAAAACTGTTTTTT	-	TRBV7-9	TRBJ1-4	-
CASSIGTGSYEQYF	TGTGCCAGTAGTATCGGGACAGGGTCCTACGAGCAGTACTTC	few	TRBV19	TRBJ2-7	TRBD1
CAWRERGLRTAQQFF	TGTGCCTGGAGAGAAAGGGGCCTTCGAACCGCCCAGCAGTTCTTC	once	TRBV30	TRBJ2-1	-
CASSAGTGLANEQFF	TGTGCCAGCAGCGCCGGGACAGGTCTCGCGAATGAGCAGTTCTTC	medium-sized	TRBV2	TRBJ2-1	TRBD1
CASSQETSGLSGELFF	TGTGCCAGCAGCCAAGAGACTAGCGGGTTGTCCGGGGAGCTGTTTTTT	-	TRBV3-1/TRBV3-2	TRBJ2-2	TRBD2
CASSRSADEQYF	TGTGCCAGCAGCCGGTCCGCGGACGAGCAGTACTTC	-	TRBV6-5	TRBJ2-7	-